Each of the 21 T cell receptor beta chains below was sequenced from the same sample in a study of cytomegalovirus exposure and HLA in healthy donors. In the PCR, 60 Vbeta and 13 Jbeta primers were used. The repertoire was sequenced with immunoSEQ multiplex PCR; TCRdb's copy has only in-frame clones and lacks some. Here the sample spans approximately 200,000 clones, 75% to 85% being singletons. The sequenced sample was PBMCs. All receptors come from a woman aged 50 to 60 in good health and CMV-seronegative.

Regarding this clone: The germline gene is not matched at one end of the junction; a read error may be the cause. The chain links TRBV7-9 to TRBJ2-7; 8 nucleotides agree with TRBD2. The CDR3 extends over 13 amino acids. In germline, CDR1 is SEHNR, CDR2 FQNEAQ (reference sequence). The DNA of the CDR3 is TGTGCCAGCACCTCCTCGGGACTAGTTTTCTTAGACTTC. It yields the protein CASTSSGLVFLDF.

This rearrangement joins TRBV27 to TRBJ2-7, with D possibly TRBD2 on 5 matching bases. The CDR3 runs to 16 residues. Trimming took off 6 bases at V and 2 bases at J, with 20 bases between the two ends. From germline, CDR1 is MNHEY and CDR2 SMNVEV (reference sequence). In DNA, the CDR3 is TGTGCCAGCAGCCGACATGGGAGTGGAGGAGCCTACGAGCAGTACTTC. Translating gives CASSRHGSGGAYEQYF.

This chain uses TRBV9 with TRBJ2-1; 7 bases agree with TRBD1. In germline, CDR1 is SGDLS, CDR2 YYNGEE. The CDR3 loop spans 15 amino acids. Trimming took 2 bases from V and 7 from J; bases not matched to a gene: 9. The CDR3 spells CASSVEGGPRNEQFF. The CDR3 coding sequence is TGTGCCAGCAGCGTGGAAGGGGGCCCCCGAAATGAGCAGTTCTTC.

As DNA, the CDR3 is TGTGCCAGCAGCCTTGGGGGGTTTAGCAATCAGCCCCAGCATTTT. It codes for CASSLGGFSNQPQHF. The chain links TRBV13 to TRBJ1-5, with a weak D call TRBD1 (5 bases). The V end was cut by 5 bases, the J end by 0 bases, with 11 bases between. Germline V gene data show CDR1 as PRHDT and CDR2 as FYEKMQ (reference sequence). The CDR3 sequence is 15 residues long.

The J gene is TRBJ2-6, the V gene TRBV2; 12 bases fit TRBD1. The V segment lost 7 bases and the J segment 3 bases; nucleotides outside the gene matches: 10. Germline CDR1 reads SNHLY; CDR2 reads FYNNEI. This CDR3 is built from 18 residues. DNA of the CDR3: TGTGCCAGCATCAGGTGGGGACAGGGGGCGGGTGGGGCCAACGTCCTGACTTTC. This gives the protein CASIRWGQGAGGANVLTF.

CDR3 bases: TGTGCCAGCAGCCCGATGGGCCTTGAAGCTTTCTTT. Residues: CASSPMGLEAFF. The chain recombines TRBV4-2 with TRBJ1-1; no clear D. Trimming cost V 4 bases and J 7 bases, with 10 bases left between them. Germline CDR1 is LGHNA and CDR2 is YNFKEQ. The CDR3 consists of 12 residues.

The V call is TRBV7-6, the J call TRBJ2-1; 10 nucleotides match TRBD2. The J segment lost 9 bases and the V segment lost 2 bases, leaving 7 bases of the junction unmatched. The CDR3 totals 15 residues. The germline V gene encodes CDR1 SGHVS and CDR2 FNYEAQ. CDR3 bases: TGTGCCAGCAGCTTAAGAACTAGCGGGATTGGTGAGCAGTTCTTC. Residues: CASSLRTSGIGEQFF.

The chain uses TRBV15 and TRBJ1-2; TRBD1 matches 8 bases. The CDR3 length is 15 residues. Germline CDR1 is LNHNV and CDR2 is YYDKDF (reference sequence). J gave up 6 bases and V 0 bases, and 6 bases lay outside the gene matches. The CDR3 bases are TGTGCCACCAGCAGAGAGGCGGCAGGGGGCGATGGCTACACCTTC. Its protein is CATSREAAGGDGYTF.

With regard to this clone: This sample includes further DNA sequences coding for the same CDR3. The V and J genes are TRBV6-5 and TRBJ2-5; 7 bases match TRBD1. CDR3 length: 13 residues. V gave up 6 bases and J gave up 5 bases; unmatched junction bases: 6. The germline CDR1 and CDR2 sequences are MNHEY and SVGAGI. Written as DNA, the CDR3 is TGTGCCAGCAGCAGACAGGGCCGGGAGACCCAGTACTTC. As protein: CASSRQGRETQYF.

The V call is TRBV28, the J call TRBJ1-1; D might be TRBD1 (6 bases). V lost 3 bases and J 6 bases, leaving 17 bases between the germline ends. The V gene's germline CDR1 is MDHEN and CDR2 SYDVKM. This CDR3 contains 15 residues. The CDR3 is CASSLPTGGLAEAFF. The CDR3 bases are TGTGCCAGCAGTTTGCCGACAGGCGGCCTCGCTGAAGCTTTCTTT.

In this sample, this clone turned up once. The J gene is TRBJ2-2, the V gene TRBV5-1; D gene ambiguous. There are 13 residues in the CDR3. Germline V lookup: CDR1 SGHRS, CDR2 YFSETQ. V was pared by 7 bases and J by 6 bases, with 13 bases between. This CDR3 is CASGSLRSGELFF. The CDR3 DNA follows: TGCGCCAGCGGCTCCTTGAGGTCCGGGGAGCTGTTTTTT.

The chain links TRBV7-2 to TRBJ2-5, with a possible D match to TRBD2 (7 bases). Germline loops: CDR1 SGHTA, CDR2 FQGNSA. CDR3 length equals 13 residues. Between the trimmed V and J ends, which lost 4 bases and 4 bases, there was a span of 10 bases. The DNA of the CDR3 is TGTGCCAGCAGCTCGAGGGGGGGAGAGACCCAGTACTTC. This encodes CASSSRGGETQYF.

The chain couples TRBV2 to TRBJ1-5; D unresolved. Germline V gene sequence: CDR1 SNHLY, CDR2 FYNNEI. The CDR3 length is 14 residues. With 6 bases removed from V and 0 bases from J, the gap between germline ends came to 9 bases. CDR3 DNA sequence: TGTGCCAGCAGATTCGACAATAGCAATCAGCCCCAGCATTTT. Translating gives CASRFDNSNQPQHF.

The V and J genes are TRBV28 and TRBJ2-7; 10 nucleotides align to TRBD1. V trimming: 5 bases; J trimming: 1 base; junction bases outside the gene matches: 11. The germline V gene has CDR1 MDHEN and CDR2 SYDVKM. CDR3 length equals 17 residues. CDR3 amino acids: CASSTPPGQGTSYEQYF. CDR3 bases: TGTGCCAGCAGTACTCCCCCGGGACAGGGGACTTCCTACGAGCAGTACTTC.

J is TRBJ1-2 and V is TRBV18; 10 bases are shared with TRBD1. CDR3 length: 15 residues. Germline assignment: CDR1 KGHSH and CDR2 LQKENI. V was clipped by 6 bases and J by 3 bases; unmatched bases: 7. CDR3 amino acids: CASSHDRGHYYGYTF. CDR3 nucleotides: TGTGCCAGCTCCCATGACAGGGGGCACTACTATGGCTACACCTTC.

This chain connects TRBV5-1 to TRBJ1-5; 8 bases are a match to TRBD1. The CDR3 is 15 residues long. The J segment lost 7 bases and the V segment lost 3 bases, leaving 9 bases of the junction unmatched. Germline V CDR1 and CDR2: SGHRS, YFSETQ. The CDR3 reads CASSSTGAPLQPQHF. The CDR3 DNA reads as TGCGCCAGCAGCTCGACAGGGGCCCCTCTCCAGCCCCAGCATTTT.

The J gene is TRBJ1-1, the V gene TRBV28; 9 nucleotides line up with TRBD1. The CDR3 is 14 amino acids. The ends lost 5 bases at V and 6 bases at J; junction bases unmatched: 7. Germline V lookup: CDR1 MDHEN, CDR2 SYDVKM. The CDR3 sequence is CASSETGGPAEAFF. The CDR3 DNA sequence: TGTGCCAGCAGTGAAACAGGGGGCCCGGCTGAAGCTTTCTTT.

The genes are TRBV7-2 and TRBJ2-5; D not resolved. The CDR3 runs to 12 residues. The germline gives CDR1 SGHTA, CDR2 FQGNSA. The germline V and J ends were trimmed by 1 base and 10 bases, with 10 bases remaining between them. Written as DNA, the CDR3 is TGTGCCAGCAGCTTAGGCCAGGTGATCCAGTACTTC. Protein sequence: CASSLGQVIQYF. Full variable domain (outside the CDR3, taken from reference TRBV7-2 and TRBJ2-5): GAGVSQSPSNKVTEKGKDVELRCDPISGHTALYWYRQSLGQGLEFLIYFQGNSAPDKSGLPSDRFSAERTGGSVSTLTIQRTQQEDSAVYLCASSLGQVIQYFGPGTRLLVL.

This clone was seen once. The V and J genes are TRBV11-3 and TRBJ2-5; D perhaps matches TRBD1 (5 bases). The CDR3 contains 15 residues. Trimming took off 5 bases at V and 2 bases at J, with 15 bases between the two ends. From germline, CDR1 is SGHNT and CDR2 YENEEA. CDR3 DNA sequence: TGTGCCAGCAGCAACAGGCGGCAGGGTCAAGAGACCCAGTACTTC. Protein: CASSNRRQGQETQYF.

V and J are TRBV15 and TRBJ1-3, with 8 bases lining up with TRBD1. CDR1 and CDR2 (germline): LNHNV, YYDKDF (reference sequence). V lost 0 bases to trimming and J lost 1 base; unmatched junction nucleotides: 5. There are 17 residues in the CDR3. The CDR3: CATSRDQGAPSGNTIYF. The CDR3 DNA reads TGTGCCACCAGCAGAGACCAGGGGGCCCCTTCTGGAAACACCATATATTTT.

This clone is a singleton in its sample. This chain uses TRBV18 with TRBJ1-1; D is ambiguous. The CDR3 loop spans 13 amino acids. V lost 3 bases, J lost 0 bases, and 5 bases lay in between. Germline V gene data show CDR1 as KGHSH and CDR2 as LQKENI. The CDR3 bases are TGTGCCAGCTCACCGGCCATGAACACTGAAGCTTTCTTT. This codes for CASSPAMNTEAFF.